The 15 T cell receptor beta chains presented below share a single source sample, sequenced in a study of T cells in Graves' hyperthyroidism and ophthalmopathy. It was RNA transcripts that yielded the amplified TCR beta CDR3 regions. Using the HTBI primer set, a first-round RT-PCR was run on the TCR CDR3. Via MiXCR, TCRdb re-called the multiplex PCR reads, giving one row per CDR3 protein. The data contain 250,000 to 300,000 distinct CDR3 sequences, about 14% of them singletons. Sequenced input: blood. Every receptor here comes from a woman in her 30s with Graves' hyperthyroidism that later progressed to Graves' ophthalmopathy.

This clonotype was observed many times. The chain is built from TRBV27 and TRBJ1-1; maybe TRBD1 (6 bases). Germline V gives CDR1 MNHEY, CDR2 SMNVEV (reference sequence). The CDR3 sequence is 13 residues long. V dropped 7 bases and J dropped 6 bases, with 15 bases sitting between them. The CDR3 nucleotides read TGTGCCAGCATTGGGGGCAGGGTCGCTGAAGCTTTCTTT. Translating gives CASIGGRVAEAFF.

V is TRBV4-3 and J is TRBJ2-3; 7 nucleotides align to TRBD2. The V and J ends lost 2 bases and 0 bases, in that order; junction bases with no gene match: 5. Germline V lookup: CDR1 LGHNA, CDR2 YSLEER. The CDR3 consists of 16 residues. In DNA form, the CDR3 reads TGCGCCAGCAGCCAACTAGCGGAACCTAGCACAGATACGCAGTATTTT. This codes for CASSQLAEPSTDTQYF.

This chain connects TRBV7-6 to TRBJ2-2; TRBD2 aligns across 11 bases. The CDR3 length is 19 residues. Germline V gene sequence: CDR1 SGHVS, CDR2 FNYEAQ. The V and J ends lost 0 bases and 0 bases, in that order; junction bases with no gene match: 6. For the CDR3, the DNA is TGTGCCAGCAGCTTAGCCTACTCGGGACTAGCGGCGAACACCGGGGAGCTGTTTTTT. Protein sequence: CASSLAYSGLAANTGELFF.

The table lists this clonotype with many counts. The rearrangement links TRBV5-5 to TRBJ1-2, with a possible D match to TRBD1 (5 bases). V lost 5 bases and J 4 bases, leaving 15 bases between the germline ends. Germline lookup yields CDR1 SGHKS and CDR2 YYEKEE (reference sequence). The CDR3 sequence is 14 residues long. The CDR3 here is CASSSDMESYGYTF. The CDR3 DNA follows: TGTGCCAGCAGTTCGGACATGGAATCCTATGGCTACACCTTC.

At least ten counts were recorded for this clonotype. CDR3 nucleotides: TGTGCCAGTGGGGACCAGGGAGCAGATACGCAGTATTTT. It encodes CASGDQGADTQYF. The chain has TRBV12-3 or TRBV12-4 and TRBJ2-3; D is tentatively TRBD1 or TRBD2 (5 bases each). The CDR3 runs 13 residues. Deletions cut 9 bases from V and 4 bases from J, with 14 bases between.

The J gene is TRBJ1-6, the V gene TRBV6-1, with 9 nucleotides matching TRBD1. This CDR3 has 15 amino acids. J was trimmed by 8 bases and V by 5 bases; bases with no gene match: 7. From germline, CDR1 is MNHNS and CDR2 SASEGT. In nucleotides, the CDR3 is TGTGCCAGCAGTCCTGACAGGGGGATACATTCACCCCTCCACTTT. Protein sequence: CASSPDRGIHSPLHF.

This clonotype was seen only a few times. The chain couples TRBV6-1 to TRBJ2-1; TRBD1 agrees at 8 bases. The V gene's germline CDR1 is MNHNS and CDR2 SASEGT. V gave up 3 bases and J gave up 2 bases; unmatched junction bases: 6. The length of the CDR3 is 16 residues. The CDR3 here is CASSEETGAPYNEQFF. The DNA for the CDR3 is TGTGCCAGCAGTGAGGAGACAGGGGCCCCCTACAATGAGCAGTTCTTC.

The V call is TRBV6-6, the J call TRBJ2-2; the match to TRBD1 covers 12 bases. The J call may be mistaken, given a closer DNA end match to TRBJ1-4. Germline V lookup: CDR1 MNHNY, CDR2 SVGAGI (reference sequence). The CDR3 has 17 residues. In nucleotides, the CDR3 is TGTGCCAGCAGTTACTCCCGGGACAGGGGGCGTATAGGAAAACTGTTTTTT. Amino acids: CASSYSRDRGRIGKLFF.

This clonotype was seen many times. The V gene is TRBV24-1, the J gene TRBJ2-3, with 9 bases matching TRBD2. Germline CDR1 is KGHDR and CDR2 is SFDVKD. CDR3 length: 16 amino acids. V trimming: 3 bases; J trimming: 7 bases; junction bases outside the gene matches: 10. CDR3 sequence (DNA): TGTGCCACCAGTGATCCGACTAGCGGAACGCCTTATACGCAGTATTTT. As protein: CATSDPTSGTPYTQYF.

This clonotype showed up many times. This chain connects TRBV13 to TRBJ2-3; TRBD2 aligns across 9 bases. This CDR3 is 16 amino acids long. The germline V gene encodes CDR1 PRHDT and CDR2 FYEKMQ (reference sequence). V trimming: 4 bases; J trimming: 0 bases; junction bases outside the gene matches: 5. Here the CDR3 DNA reads TGTGCCAGCAGCTGGGGGACTAGCCCTAGCACAGATACGCAGTATTTT. Amino acid sequence: CASSWGTSPSTDTQYF.

Ten or more counts support this clonotype. The V call is TRBV7-9, the J call TRBJ1-5; D not certain. The CDR3 is 16 residues long. Germline V gene sequence: CDR1 SEHNR, CDR2 FQNEAQ (reference sequence). V gave up 5 bases and J gave up 0 bases, with 14 bases separating them. The chain's CDR3 is CASSPRGEGSNQPQHF. Written as DNA, the CDR3 is TGTGCCAGCAGCCCCCGGGGTGAGGGTAGCAATCAGCCCCAGCATTTT.

In this sample, this clonotype turned up many times. V is TRBV20-1 and J is TRBJ1-4; the D gene is possibly TRBD1 (5 bases). V was pared by 4 bases and J by 7 bases, with 16 bases between. This CDR3 comprises 14 residues. Germline V lookup: CDR1 DFQATT, CDR2 SNEGSKA (reference sequence). The CDR3 nucleotides are TGCAGTGCTAAGGGGAAGTTTCGAAGTGAAAAACTGTTTTTT. This translates into CSAKGKFRSEKLFF.

This clonotype occurred many times. This chain links TRBV28 with TRBJ2-1, with D perhaps TRBD2 (6 bases). Trimming took 5 bases from V and 1 from J, leaving 9 bases between them. This CDR3 comprises 14 residues. CDR1 MDHEN and CDR2 SYDVKM come from the germline V gene. This CDR3 reads CASSVGTSYNEQFF. For the CDR3, the DNA is TGTGCCAGCAGTGTCGGGACTTCCTACAATGAGCAGTTCTTC.

The gene calls are TRBV10-3 and TRBJ2-3; TRBD2 aligns across 8 bases. Germline V gene data show CDR1 as ENHRY and CDR2 as SYGVKD. CDR3 length equals 15 residues. Germline trimming cut 6 bases from V and 2 bases from J; bases unmatched to any gene: 7. CDR3 residues: CAISPAGAFTDTQYF. The DNA of the CDR3 is TGTGCCATCAGCCCAGCGGGGGCGTTCACAGATACGCAGTATTTT.

There are many counts of this clonotype. The rearrangement joins TRBV3-1 to TRBJ2-3, with TRBD2 matching 10 bases. This CDR3 is 16 amino acids long. CDR1 is LGHDT, CDR2 YNNKEL, per germline (reference sequence). V lost 6 bases and J lost 3; bases outside the gene matches: 9. CDR3 region: CASSHPGTSETDTQYF. Written as DNA, the CDR3 is TGTGCCAGCAGTCATCCCGGGACTAGCGAGACAGATACGCAGTATTTT.